The entry below gives a single T cell receptor beta chain sequence along with its context. CDR3 length: 15 amino acids. In germline, CDR1 is SGHVS, CDR2 FQNEAQ. V shed 5 bases and J shed 5 bases, with 15 bases lying between them. This specimen comes from a study of blood T cells in healthy people across ages. PCR was performed a second time for about 6 to 12 cycles using a sample-barcoded 5' primer and a J-beta primer mix. TCRdb re-analysed the 5' RACE reads in MiXCR, keeping a single row per CDR3 protein. Counted here are approximately 490,000 distinct CDR3 sequences, under 30% occurring once; the ten biggest clones make up around 10%. This sample also appeared in a second study, on T cells of mothers and their children.

The receptor comes from a boy aged 10-17 years in good health. Sequencing used blood. J is TRBJ1-4 and V is TRBV7-8; possibly TRBD1 for D (5 bases). CDR3 DNA sequence: TGTGCCAGCAGCCCTCCGGGGCGCGGGAATGAAAAACTGTTTTTT. Its translation: CASSPPGRGNEKLFF.